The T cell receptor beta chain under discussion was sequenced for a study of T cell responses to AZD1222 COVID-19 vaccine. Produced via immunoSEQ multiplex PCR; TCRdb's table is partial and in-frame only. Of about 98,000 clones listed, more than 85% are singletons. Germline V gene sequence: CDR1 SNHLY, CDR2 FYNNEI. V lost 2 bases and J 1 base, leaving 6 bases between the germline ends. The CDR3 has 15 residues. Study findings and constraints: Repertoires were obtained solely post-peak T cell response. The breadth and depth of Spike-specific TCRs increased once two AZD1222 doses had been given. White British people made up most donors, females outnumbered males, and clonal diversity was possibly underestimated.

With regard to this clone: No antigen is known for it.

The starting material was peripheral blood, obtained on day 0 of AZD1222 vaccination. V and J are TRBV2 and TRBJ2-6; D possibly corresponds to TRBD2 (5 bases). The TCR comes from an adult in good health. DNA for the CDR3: TGTGCCAGCAGTGAAAGAGGGTCTGGGGCCAACGTCCTGACTTTC. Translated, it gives CASSERGSGANVLTF.